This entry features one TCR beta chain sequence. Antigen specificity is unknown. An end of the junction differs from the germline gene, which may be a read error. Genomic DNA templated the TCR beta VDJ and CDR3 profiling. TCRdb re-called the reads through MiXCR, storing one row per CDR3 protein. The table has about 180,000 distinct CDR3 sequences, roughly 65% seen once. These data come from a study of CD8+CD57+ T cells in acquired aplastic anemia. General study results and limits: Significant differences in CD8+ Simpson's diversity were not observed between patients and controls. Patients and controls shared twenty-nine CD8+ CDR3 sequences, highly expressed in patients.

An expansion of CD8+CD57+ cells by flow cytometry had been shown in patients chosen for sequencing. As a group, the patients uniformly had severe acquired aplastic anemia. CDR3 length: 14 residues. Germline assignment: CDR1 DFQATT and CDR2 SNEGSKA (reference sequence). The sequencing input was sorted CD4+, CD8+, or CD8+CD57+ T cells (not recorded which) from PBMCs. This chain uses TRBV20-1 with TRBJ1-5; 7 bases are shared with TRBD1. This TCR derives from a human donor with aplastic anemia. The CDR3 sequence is CSTRVTGENQPQHF. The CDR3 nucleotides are TGTAGTACTAGAGTTACAGGGGAGAATCAGCCCCAGCATTTT.